These 21 T cell receptor beta chains originate from one sample sequenced in a study of PD-L1 blockade in urothelial cancer. Produced via immunoSEQ multiplex PCR; TCRdb's table is partial and in-frame only. The sample records fewer than 40,000 clones, roughly nine tenths being singletons. The time point denotes: pretreatment peripheral blood. This material consisted of PBMCs, taken around atezolizumab (anti-PD-L1) treatment. The receptors originated from a woman aged 60 to 75 with urothelial cancer.

The chain couples TRBV19 to TRBJ1-3, with D hard to call. The germline V gene has CDR1 LNHDA and CDR2 SQIVND (reference sequence). The CDR3 runs to 14 residues. With 9 bases removed from V and 0 bases from J, the gap between germline ends came to 12 bases. The CDR3 protein is CASAFAYSGNTIYF. For the CDR3, the DNA is TGTGCCAGCGCCTTCGCGTACTCTGGAAACACCATATATTTT.

This clone was recorded once. The chain carries TRBV12-5 and TRBJ2-5; no clear D gene. CDR3 size: 9 residues. Trimming pared 9 bases from V and 4 bases from J, leaving 3 bases between. CDR1 LGHNT and CDR2 FRNRAP come from the germline V gene. CDR3 nucleotide sequence: TGTGCTAGCGGAGAGACCCAGTACTTC. Translated: CASGETQYF.

The chain joins TRBV19 to TRBJ2-1; 7 nucleotides agree with TRBD1. Germline V CDR1 and CDR2: LNHDA, SQIVND (reference sequence). After removal of 6 bases from V and 6 bases from J, the junction contained 8 bases not matched to a gene. The CDR3 is made up of 14 amino acids. The CDR3 nucleotides read TGTGCCAGTAGGAGATCACACAGGGGCAATGAGCAGTTCTTC. It is translated as CASRRSHRGNEQFF.

The chain joins TRBV2 to TRBJ2-3; TRBD2 matches 8 bases. The CDR3 runs to 14 residues. The ends lost 7 bases at V and 4 bases at J; junction bases unmatched: 7. Looked up from germline, CDR1 is SNHLY and CDR2 is FYNNEI. The CDR3 DNA reads as TGTGCCAGCACTGTTAGCGGGGCCCCAGATACGCAGTATTTT. It encodes CASTVSGAPDTQYF.

The chain uses TRBV2 and TRBJ2-5; D perhaps matches TRBD1 (6 bases). The V gene's germline CDR1 is SNHLY and CDR2 FYNNEI. Trimming shortened V by 2 bases and J by 4 bases, and 11 bases separated the two germline ends. This CDR3 has 14 residues. CDR3 sequence reads: CASSERTVVETQYF. Written as DNA, the CDR3 is TGTGCCAGCAGTGAAAGGACAGTAGTAGAGACCCAGTACTTC.

This chain connects TRBV9 to TRBJ1-3; no reliable D call. The V end was cut by 2 bases, the J end by 0 bases, with 9 bases between. Germline V gene sequence: CDR1 SGDLS, CDR2 YYNGEE. The CDR3 has 15 amino acids. The CDR3 DNA follows: TGTGCCAGCAGCGTCACCGAGAGCTCTGGAAACACCATATATTTT. Translating it yields CASSVTESSGNTIYF.

The rearrangement links TRBV19 to TRBJ2-1; 9 bases align to TRBD1. This CDR3 has 18 residues. V was pared by 4 bases and J by 0 bases, with 10 bases of the junction left unmatched. The germline CDR1 and CDR2 sequences are LNHDA and SQIVND (reference sequence). CDR3: CASSRRRTGVSSYNEQFF. DNA of the CDR3: TGTGCCAGTAGTAGAAGAAGGACAGGGGTAAGCTCCTACAATGAGCAGTTCTTC.

This chain joins TRBV7-9 and TRBJ2-1; TRBD1 matches at 9 bases. Per the germline V gene, CDR1 is SEHNR and CDR2 is FQNEAQ (reference sequence). This CDR3 is 16 amino acids long. Unmatched junction bases numbered 9, after V lost 6 bases and J lost 3 bases. Here the CDR3 DNA reads TGTGCCAGCAGTAAACCGGGACAGGGAGGCTACAATGAGCAGTTCTTC. This gives the protein CASSKPGQGGYNEQFF.

The chain is built from TRBV28 and TRBJ2-3, with D possibly TRBD1 on 5 matching bases. This CDR3 contains 16 residues. V was trimmed by 3 bases and J by 6 bases, leaving 19 bases between them. In germline, CDR1 is MDHEN, CDR2 SYDVKM. CDR3 DNA: TGTGCCAGCAGTTTCCAGGGATCCATAGGGGTGGATACGCAGTATTTT. This encodes CASSFQGSIGVDTQYF.

V is TRBV7-8 and J is TRBJ2-5; 8 bases line up with TRBD1. The trim removed 4 bases at V and 2 bases at J, leaving 9 bases unmatched. The germline CDR1 and CDR2 sequences are SGHVS and FQNEAQ. The length of the CDR3 is 16 residues. The CDR3 bases are TGTGCCAGCAGCTCCCCGGGACAGGCATTACAAGAGACCCAGTACTTC. It translates to CASSSPGQALQETQYF.

The J gene is TRBJ1-3, the V gene TRBV6-5; tentative D call: TRBD1 (5 bases). V was trimmed by 6 bases and J by 0 bases, leaving 6 bases between them. Germline assignment: CDR1 MNHEY and CDR2 SVGAGI. The CDR3 sequence is 13 residues long. The CDR3 region is CASSDSSGNTIYF. The CDR3 DNA is TGTGCCAGCAGCGACAGCTCTGGAAACACCATATATTTT.

The V call is TRBV9, the J call TRBJ2-1; a possible D gene is TRBD2 (5 bases). This CDR3 contains 15 residues. With 4 bases removed from V and 0 bases from J, the gap between germline ends came to 11 bases. Germline CDR1 is SGDLS and CDR2 is YYNGEE. CDR3 nucleotide sequence: TGTGCCAGCAGCATCGGAGGTAGCTCCTACAATGAGCAGTTCTTC. It yields the protein CASSIGGSSYNEQFF.

The V and J genes are TRBV5-1 and TRBJ2-7; 10 bases are shared with TRBD2. The CDR3 is 15 amino acids. Germline assignment: CDR1 SGHRS and CDR2 YFSETQ. Trimming at V came to 4 bases and at J to 2 bases, leaving 6 bases not matched to a gene. CDR3 in amino acids: CASSHGLAATYEQYF. As DNA, the CDR3 is TGCGCCAGCAGCCACGGACTAGCGGCGACCTACGAGCAGTACTTC.

V and J are TRBV5-1 and TRBJ2-1; 14 bases align to TRBD2. Per germline, CDR1 SGHRS and CDR2 YFSETQ. After removal of 4 bases from V and 3 bases from J, the junction contained 6 bases not matched to a gene. CDR3 length: 17 residues. The CDR3 is CASSTGTSGSLYNEQFF. CDR3 nucleotides: TGCGCCAGCAGCACTGGGACTAGCGGGAGTCTCTACAATGAGCAGTTCTTC. The whole variable domain, filled in from reference TRBV5-1 and TRBJ2-1, reads KAGVTQTPRYLIKTRGQQVTLSCSPISGHRSVSWYQQTPGQGLQFLFEYFSETQRNKGNFPGRFSGRQFSNSRSEMNVSTLELGDSALYLCASSTGTSGSLYNEQFFGPGTRLTVL.

CDR3 region: CASSPSGLARNTEAFF. The CDR3 DNA follows: TGTGCCAGCTCCCCCTCAGGGCTGGCGAGGAACACTGAAGCTTTCTTT. The chain has TRBV28 and TRBJ1-1, with D perhaps matching TRBD1 (5 bases). V gave up 8 bases and J gave up 1 base, with 20 bases separating them. The CDR3 sequence is 16 residues long. Germline CDR1 is MDHEN and CDR2 is SYDVKM.

The chain uses TRBV7-9 and TRBJ1-1; tentatively, D is TRBD1 (6 bases). Trimming stripped 2 bases from V and 2 bases from J, with 9 bases between. CDR1 is SEHNR and CDR2 is FQNEAQ in the germline V gene (reference sequence). The CDR3 is 14 amino acids. CDR3 nucleotides: TGTGCCAGCAGCTTATTTGGGGGCAACACTGAAGCTTTCTTT. It translates to CASSLFGGNTEAFF.

The V call is TRBV10-3, the J call TRBJ2-1; 8 bases align to TRBD2. This CDR3 comprises 15 residues. Germline lookup yields CDR1 ENHRY and CDR2 SYGVKD. V dropped 4 bases and J dropped 8; count of bases not matched to a gene: 10. The CDR3 region is CAISGSAGDQDEQFF. In DNA form, the CDR3 reads TGTGCCATCAGTGGATCAGCGGGAGATCAGGATGAGCAGTTCTTC.

This clone was seen a few times. The chain couples TRBV29-1 to TRBJ1-4; 8 bases fit TRBD1. CDR1 is SQVTM, CDR2 ANQGSEA, per germline. The J segment lost 3 bases and the V segment lost 2 bases, leaving 8 bases of the junction unmatched. The CDR3 has 16 amino acids. CDR3 region: CSVEPTGALPNEKLFF. In DNA form, the CDR3 reads TGCAGCGTTGAACCGACAGGGGCTCTCCCTAATGAAAAACTGTTTTTT. The entire variable domain, with the rest obtained from reference TRBV29-1 and TRBJ1-4, is as follows: SAVISQKPSRDICQRGTSLTIQCQVDSQVTMMFWYRQQPGQSLTLIATANQGSEATYESGFVIDKFPISRPNLTFSTLTVSNMSPEDSSIYLCSVEPTGALPNEKLFFGSGTQLSVL.

This clone turned up a few times. The chain couples TRBV28 to TRBJ2-7, with 7 nucleotides matching TRBD1. The CDR3 runs to 15 residues. V lost 7 bases to trimming and J lost 2 bases; unmatched junction nucleotides: 11. CDR1 is MDHEN, CDR2 SYDVKM, per germline. CDR3 bases: TGTGCCAGCAATGACGGTCGGGACAGAACCTACGAGCAGTACTTC. Protein product: CASNDGRDRTYEQYF.

The chain is built from TRBV28 and TRBJ2-1; D might be TRBD2 (5 bases). V lost 10 bases and J 0 bases, leaving 19 bases between the germline ends. Germline V lookup: CDR1 MDHEN, CDR2 SYDVKM. CDR3 length: 16 amino acids. The DNA for the CDR3 is TGTGCCATATTCCCCGGGCGGGCCCGCTCCTACAATGAGCAGTTCTTC. It codes for CAIFPGRARSYNEQFF.

This chain links TRBV7-6 with TRBJ2-7, with 7 bases matching TRBD2. CDR3 size: 14 residues. V was clipped by 1 base and J by 8 bases; unmatched bases: 8. Germline lookup yields CDR1 SGHVS and CDR2 FNYEAQ. The CDR3 here is CASSLEPRAGKQYF. The CDR3, as DNA: TGTGCCAGCAGCTTAGAACCGCGAGCGGGGAAGCAGTACTTC.